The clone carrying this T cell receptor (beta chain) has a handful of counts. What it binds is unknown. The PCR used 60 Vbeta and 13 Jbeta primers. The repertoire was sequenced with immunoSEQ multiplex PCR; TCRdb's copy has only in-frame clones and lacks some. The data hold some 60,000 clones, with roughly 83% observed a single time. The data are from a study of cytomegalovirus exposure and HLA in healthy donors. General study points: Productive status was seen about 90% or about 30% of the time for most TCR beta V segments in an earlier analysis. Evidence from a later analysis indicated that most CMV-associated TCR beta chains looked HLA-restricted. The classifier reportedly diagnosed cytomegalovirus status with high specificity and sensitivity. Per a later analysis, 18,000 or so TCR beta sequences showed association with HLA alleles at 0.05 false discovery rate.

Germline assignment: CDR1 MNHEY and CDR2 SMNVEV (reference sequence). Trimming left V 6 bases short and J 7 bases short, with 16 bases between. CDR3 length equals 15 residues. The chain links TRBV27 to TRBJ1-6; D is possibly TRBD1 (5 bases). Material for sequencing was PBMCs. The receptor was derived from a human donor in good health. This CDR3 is CASRPWTTGNSPLHF. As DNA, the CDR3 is TGTGCCAGCAGACCCTGGACAACCGGAAATTCACCCCTCCACTTT.